The 7 T cell receptor beta chains presented below share a single source sample, sequenced in a study of blood T cells in healthy people across ages. Next came a second PCR, run for about 6 to 11 cycles, which used a sample-barcoded 5' primer along with a J-beta primer mix. MiXCR, run by TCRdb on the 5' RACE reads, gives a single entry per CDR3 protein. Here the sample spans about 780,000 distinct CDR3 sequences, roughly 46% being singletons. Sequenced input: blood. The receptors shown here come from a man older than 75 in good health.

The rearrangement uses TRBV3-1 and TRBJ2-3, with D unclear. The CDR3 is 14 amino acids. Deletions cut 1 base from V and 4 bases from J, with 9 bases between. Germline CDR1 is LGHDT and CDR2 is YNNKEL (reference sequence). The CDR3 sequence is CASSQAANPDTQYF. The CDR3 DNA follows: TGTGCCAGCAGCCAAGCCGCGAATCCAGATACGCAGTATTTT.

This clonotype was seen more than once but under ten times. This sequence joins TRBV30 and TRBJ2-7; 7 bases align to TRBD2. This CDR3 is 13 amino acids long. With 6 bases clipped from V and 0 bases from J, the junction kept 5 bases outside the gene matches. In germline, CDR1 is GTSNPN, CDR2 SVGIG (reference sequence). CDR3 nucleotides: TGTGCCTGCCTAGCGGAGAGCTCCTACGAGCAGTACTTC. Translating it yields CACLAESSYEQYF.

On this clonotype itself: This may stem from a read error, because a much larger clone lies one nucleotide away. V and J are TRBV7-2 and TRBJ2-5, with 11 nucleotides matching TRBD2. Gene TRBJ2-7 matches the end of the DNA better, so the J call may be wrong. The germline CDR1 and CDR2 sequences are SGHTA and FQGNSA. CDR3 length: 14 residues. Here the CDR3 reads CASSVSGRVYEQYF. The CDR3 coding sequence is TGTGCCAGCAGCGTTAGCGGGAGGGTCTACGAGCAGTACTTC.

The CDR3 spells CASSLVAADSGNTIYF. The DNA of the CDR3 is TGTGCCAGCAGCTTGGTCGCTGCGGACTCTGGAAACACCATATATTTT. The rearrangement links TRBV7-2 to TRBJ1-3; D not certain. The V gene lost 3 bases and the J gene lost 0 bases, with 12 bases spanning the gap. The CDR3 extends over 16 amino acids. CDR1 and CDR2 from the germline V gene are SGHTA and FQGNSA.

A single count supports this clonotype. This chain joins TRBV2 and TRBJ1-1; a weak D match, TRBD1 (5 bases). This CDR3 is built from 11 residues. V was shortened by 8 bases and J by 7 bases, with 11 bases between the two germline ends. Germline V gene sequence: CDR1 SNHLY, CDR2 FYNNEI. The CDR3 protein is CASGRGGEAFF. The DNA for the CDR3 is TGTGCCAGCGGGAGGGGCGGTGAAGCTTTCTTT.

This clonotype came up many times. The gene calls are TRBV12-3 or TRBV12-4 and TRBJ2-3; the D gene is possibly TRBD2 (6 bases). The V and J ends lost 3 bases and 4 bases respectively, with 11 bases between them. There are 14 residues in the CDR3. This CDR3 reads CASSLAGRADTQYF. The CDR3 bases are TGTGCCAGCAGTTTGGCGGGGAGAGCAGATACGCAGTATTTT.

This rearrangement joins TRBV27 to TRBJ1-1; D possibly corresponds to TRBD1 (6 bases). This CDR3 contains 18 residues. Trimming removed 1 base at V and 4 bases at J, with 22 bases between. CDR1 is MNHEY and CDR2 is SMNVEV in the germline V gene (reference sequence). CDR3 protein: CASSLFFPGTIRGTEAFF. The CDR3 nucleotides read TGTGCCAGCAGTTTATTTTTTCCGGGGACAATTCGTGGCACTGAAGCTTTCTTT.